This T cell receptor beta chain stems from a study of PD-1 blockade in mismatch repair-deficient tumors. PCR or immunohistochemistry showed mismatch repair deficiency in every enrolled patient. Study outcomes and limitations: Rapid post-treatment expansion, then contraction, generally preceding radiologic response, marked tumor-resident clones.

Here immunoSEQ multiplex PCR was the method, and the copy in TCRdb shows in-frame clones only, minus some. Here the sample spans 56,000 or so clones, 65% to 85% being singletons. With regard to this clone: The antigen remains undetermined.

The receptor was isolated from an adult with mismatch repair-deficient cancer. This specimen was peripheral blood, taken about 4.5 months after starting pembrolizumab.

The DNA of the CDR3 is TGCGCCAGCAGCTTGAGAGCAGGTTTAAACACCGGGGAGCTGTTTTTT. Translating gives CASSLRAGLNTGELFF. The chain combines TRBV5-1 with TRBJ2-2, with unresolved D. The ends were cut back, 1 base at V and 2 bases at J, with 12 bases in the middle. Germline V gene lookup returns CDR1 SGHRS and CDR2 YFSETQ. CDR3 size: 16 residues. Combining the CDR3 with reference TRBV5-1 and TRBJ2-2 gives the whole variable domain KAGVTQTPRYLIKTRGQQVTLSCSPISGHRSVSWYQQTPGQGLQFLFEYFSETQRNKGNFPGRFSGRQFSNSRSEMNVSTLELGDSALYLCASSLRAGLNTGELFFGEGSRLTVL.